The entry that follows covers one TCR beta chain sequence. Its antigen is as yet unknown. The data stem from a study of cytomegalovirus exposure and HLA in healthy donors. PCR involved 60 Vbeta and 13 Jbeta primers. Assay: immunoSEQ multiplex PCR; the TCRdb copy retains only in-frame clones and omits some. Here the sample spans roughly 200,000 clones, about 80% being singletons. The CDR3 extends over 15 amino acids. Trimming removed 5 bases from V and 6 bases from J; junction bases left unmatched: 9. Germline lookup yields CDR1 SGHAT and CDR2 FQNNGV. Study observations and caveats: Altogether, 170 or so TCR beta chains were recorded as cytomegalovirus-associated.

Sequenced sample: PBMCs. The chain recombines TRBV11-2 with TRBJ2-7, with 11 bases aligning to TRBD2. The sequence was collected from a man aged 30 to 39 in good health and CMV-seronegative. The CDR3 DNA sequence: TGTGCCAGCAGCCCGACACTAGCGGGAGTCGCCGAGCAGTACTTC. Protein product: CASSPTLAGVAEQYF.